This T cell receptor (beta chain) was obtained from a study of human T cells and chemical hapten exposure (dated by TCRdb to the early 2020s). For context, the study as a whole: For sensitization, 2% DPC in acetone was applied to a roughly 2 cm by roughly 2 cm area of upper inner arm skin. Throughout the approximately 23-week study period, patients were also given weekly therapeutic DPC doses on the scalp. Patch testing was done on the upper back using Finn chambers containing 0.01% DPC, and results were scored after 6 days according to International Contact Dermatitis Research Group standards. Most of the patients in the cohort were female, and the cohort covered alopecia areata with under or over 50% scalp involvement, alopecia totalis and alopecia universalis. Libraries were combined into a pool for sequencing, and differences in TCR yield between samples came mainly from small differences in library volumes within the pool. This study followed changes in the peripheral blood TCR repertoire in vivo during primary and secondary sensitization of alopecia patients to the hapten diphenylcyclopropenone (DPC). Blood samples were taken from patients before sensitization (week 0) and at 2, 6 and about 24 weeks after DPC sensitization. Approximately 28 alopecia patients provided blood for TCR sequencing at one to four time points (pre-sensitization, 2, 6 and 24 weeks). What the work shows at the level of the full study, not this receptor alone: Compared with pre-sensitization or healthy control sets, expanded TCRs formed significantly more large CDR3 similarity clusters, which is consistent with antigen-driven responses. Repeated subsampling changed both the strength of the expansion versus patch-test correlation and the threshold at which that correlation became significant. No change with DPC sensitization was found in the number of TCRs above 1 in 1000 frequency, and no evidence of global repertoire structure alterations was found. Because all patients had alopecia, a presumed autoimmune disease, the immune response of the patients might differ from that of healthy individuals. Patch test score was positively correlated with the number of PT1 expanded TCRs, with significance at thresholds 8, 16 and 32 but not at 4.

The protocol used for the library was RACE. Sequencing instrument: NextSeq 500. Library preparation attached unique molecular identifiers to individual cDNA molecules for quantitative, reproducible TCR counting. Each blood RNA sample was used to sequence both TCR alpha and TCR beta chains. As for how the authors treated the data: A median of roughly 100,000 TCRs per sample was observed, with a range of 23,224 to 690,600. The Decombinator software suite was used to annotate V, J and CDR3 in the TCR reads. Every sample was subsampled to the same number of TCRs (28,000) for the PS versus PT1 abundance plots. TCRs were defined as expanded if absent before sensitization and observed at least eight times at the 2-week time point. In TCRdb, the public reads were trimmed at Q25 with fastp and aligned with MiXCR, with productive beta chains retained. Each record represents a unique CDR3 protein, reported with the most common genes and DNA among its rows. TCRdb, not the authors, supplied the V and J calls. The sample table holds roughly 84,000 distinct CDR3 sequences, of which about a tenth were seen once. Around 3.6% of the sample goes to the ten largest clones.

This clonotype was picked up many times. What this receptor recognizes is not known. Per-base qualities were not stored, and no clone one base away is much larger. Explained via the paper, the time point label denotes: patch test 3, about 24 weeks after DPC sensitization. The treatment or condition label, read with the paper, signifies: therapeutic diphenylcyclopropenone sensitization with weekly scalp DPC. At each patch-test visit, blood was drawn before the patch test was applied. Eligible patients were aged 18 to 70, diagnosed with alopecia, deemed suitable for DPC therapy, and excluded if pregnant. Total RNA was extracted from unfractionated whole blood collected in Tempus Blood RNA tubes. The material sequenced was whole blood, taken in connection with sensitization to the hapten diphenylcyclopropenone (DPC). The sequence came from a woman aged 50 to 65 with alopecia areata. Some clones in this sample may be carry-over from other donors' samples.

The DNA is TGCAGCGCAACCCACCTCGGGGCCTCTGGCTACACCTTC. Its protein product is CSATHLGASGYTF. The V gene is TRBV29-1 and the J gene is TRBJ1-2; the D region possibly corresponds to TRBD1 (5 bases align). The germline V gene yields SQVTM for CDR1 and ANQGSEA for CDR2. From the cysteine up to the phenylalanine, the CDR3 has a length of 13 residues. The retained sequence is limited to the CDR3, 39 bases, with the frame set at the first base. The trim is 7 bases for V and 7 bases for J, with a gap of 19 bases between the germline ends.